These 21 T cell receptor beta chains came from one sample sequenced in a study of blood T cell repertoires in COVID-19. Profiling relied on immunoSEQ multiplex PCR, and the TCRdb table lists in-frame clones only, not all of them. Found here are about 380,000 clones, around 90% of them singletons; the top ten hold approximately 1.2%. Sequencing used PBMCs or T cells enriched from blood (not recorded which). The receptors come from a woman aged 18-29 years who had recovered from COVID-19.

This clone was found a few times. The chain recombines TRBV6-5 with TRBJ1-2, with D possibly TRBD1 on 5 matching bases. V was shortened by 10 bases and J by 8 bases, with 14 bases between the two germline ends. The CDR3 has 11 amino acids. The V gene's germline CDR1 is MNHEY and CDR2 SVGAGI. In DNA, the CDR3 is TGTGCCACCAGGAGGAGGGGCGGCTACACCTTC. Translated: CATRRRGGYTF.

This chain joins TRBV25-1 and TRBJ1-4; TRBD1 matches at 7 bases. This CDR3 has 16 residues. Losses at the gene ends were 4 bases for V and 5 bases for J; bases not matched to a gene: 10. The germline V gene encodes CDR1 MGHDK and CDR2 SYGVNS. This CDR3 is CASSARVGTANEKLFF. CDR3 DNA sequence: TGTGCCAGCAGTGCGCGGGTGGGGACAGCGAATGAAAAACTGTTTTTT.

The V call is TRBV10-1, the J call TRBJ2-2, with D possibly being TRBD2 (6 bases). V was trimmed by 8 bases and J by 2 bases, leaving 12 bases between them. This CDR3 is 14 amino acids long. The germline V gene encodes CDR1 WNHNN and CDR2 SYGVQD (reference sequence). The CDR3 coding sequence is TGCGCCAGCGGCGGGACTTTTAACACCGGGGAGCTGTTTTTT. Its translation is CASGGTFNTGELFF.

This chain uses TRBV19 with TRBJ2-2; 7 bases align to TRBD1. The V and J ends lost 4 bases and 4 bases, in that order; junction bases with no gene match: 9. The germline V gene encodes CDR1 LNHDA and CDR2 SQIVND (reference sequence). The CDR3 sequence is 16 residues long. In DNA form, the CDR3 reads TGTGCCAGTAGTAAGCGACAGGGTAGTGGCACCGGGGAGCTGTTTTTT. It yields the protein CASSKRQGSGTGELFF. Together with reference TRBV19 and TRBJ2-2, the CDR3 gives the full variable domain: DGGITQSPKYLFRKEGQNVTLSCEQNLNHDAMYWYRQDPGQGLRLIYYSQIVNDFQKGDIAEGYSVSREKKESFPLTVTSAQKNPTAFYLCASSKRQGSGTGELFFGEGSRLTVL.

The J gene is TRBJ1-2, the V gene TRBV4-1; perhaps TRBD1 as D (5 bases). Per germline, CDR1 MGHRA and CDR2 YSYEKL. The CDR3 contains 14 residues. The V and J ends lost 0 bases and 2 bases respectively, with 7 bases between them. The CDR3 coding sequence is TGCGCCAGCAGCCAAGAAAGGGGAAACTATGGCTACACCTTC. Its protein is CASSQERGNYGYTF.

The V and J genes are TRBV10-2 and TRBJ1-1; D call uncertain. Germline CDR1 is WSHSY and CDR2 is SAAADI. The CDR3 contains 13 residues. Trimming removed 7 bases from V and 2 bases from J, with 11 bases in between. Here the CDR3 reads CASTGRPNTEAFF. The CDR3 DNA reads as TGCGCCAGCACCGGGAGGCCCAACACTGAAGCTTTCTTT.

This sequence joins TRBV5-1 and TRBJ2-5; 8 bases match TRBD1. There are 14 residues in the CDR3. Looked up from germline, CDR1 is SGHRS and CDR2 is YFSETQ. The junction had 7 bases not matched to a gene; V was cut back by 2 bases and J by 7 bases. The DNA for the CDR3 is TGCGCCAGCAGCTTCAAGACAGGGGAAGGGACCCAGTACTTC. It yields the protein CASSFKTGEGTQYF.

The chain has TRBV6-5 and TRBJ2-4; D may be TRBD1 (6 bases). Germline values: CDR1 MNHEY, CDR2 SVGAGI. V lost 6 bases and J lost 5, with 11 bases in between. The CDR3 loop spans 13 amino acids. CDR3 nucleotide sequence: TGTGCCAGCAGAAACAGGGCGCAAAACATTCAGTACTTC. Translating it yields CASRNRAQNIQYF.

CDR3: CASSPPDRRAYTF. The DNA of the CDR3 is TGTGCCAGCAGTCCTCCGGACAGGAGGGCGTACACCTTC. This chain joins TRBV12-3 or TRBV12-4 and TRBJ1-2; 7 bases agree with TRBD1. V was clipped by 5 bases and J by 11 bases; unmatched bases: 11. The CDR3 has 13 amino acids.

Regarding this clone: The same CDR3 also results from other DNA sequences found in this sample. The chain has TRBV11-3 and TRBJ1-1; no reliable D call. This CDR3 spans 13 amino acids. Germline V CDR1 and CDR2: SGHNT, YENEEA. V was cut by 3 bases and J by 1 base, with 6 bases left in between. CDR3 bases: TGTGCCAGCAGCTTTTCAGGGAACACTGAAGCTTTCTTT. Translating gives CASSFSGNTEAFF.

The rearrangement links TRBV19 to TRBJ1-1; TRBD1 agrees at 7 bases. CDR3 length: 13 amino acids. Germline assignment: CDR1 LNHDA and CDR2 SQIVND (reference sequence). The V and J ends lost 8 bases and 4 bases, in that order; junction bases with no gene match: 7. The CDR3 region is CASVWTGGTEAFF. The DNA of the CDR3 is TGTGCCAGTGTTTGGACAGGAGGCACTGAAGCTTTCTTT.

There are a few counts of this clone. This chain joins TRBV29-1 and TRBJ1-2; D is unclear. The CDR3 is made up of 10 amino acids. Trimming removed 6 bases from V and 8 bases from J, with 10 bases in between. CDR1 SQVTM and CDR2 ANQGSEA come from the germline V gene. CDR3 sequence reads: CSVASGGYTF. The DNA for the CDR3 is TGCAGCGTCGCCTCGGGAGGCTACACCTTC. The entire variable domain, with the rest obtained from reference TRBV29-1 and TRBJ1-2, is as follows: SAVISQKPSRDICQRGTSLTIQCQVDSQVTMMFWYRQQPGQSLTLIATANQGSEATYESGFVIDKFPISRPNLTFSTLTVSNMSPEDSSIYLCSVASGGYTFGSGTRLTVV.

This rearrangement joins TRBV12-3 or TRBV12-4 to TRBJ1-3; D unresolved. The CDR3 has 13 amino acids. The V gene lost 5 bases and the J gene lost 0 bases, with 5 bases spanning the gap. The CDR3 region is CASSRSSGNTIYF. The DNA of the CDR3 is TGTGCCAGCAGTCGGAGCTCTGGAAACACCATATATTTT.

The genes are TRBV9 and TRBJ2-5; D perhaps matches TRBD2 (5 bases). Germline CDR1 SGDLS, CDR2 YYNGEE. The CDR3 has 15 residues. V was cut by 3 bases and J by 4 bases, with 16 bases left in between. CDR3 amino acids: CASSGVQSGRETQYF. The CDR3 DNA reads TGTGCCAGCAGCGGGGTCCAGTCGGGGAGAGAGACCCAGTACTTC.

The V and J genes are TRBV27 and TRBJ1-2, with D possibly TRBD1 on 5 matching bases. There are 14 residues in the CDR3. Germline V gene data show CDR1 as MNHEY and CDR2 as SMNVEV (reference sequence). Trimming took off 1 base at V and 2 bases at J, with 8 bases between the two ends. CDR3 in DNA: TGTGCCAGCAGTTTATACAGGTACAACTATGGCTACACCTTC. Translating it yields CASSLYRYNYGYTF.

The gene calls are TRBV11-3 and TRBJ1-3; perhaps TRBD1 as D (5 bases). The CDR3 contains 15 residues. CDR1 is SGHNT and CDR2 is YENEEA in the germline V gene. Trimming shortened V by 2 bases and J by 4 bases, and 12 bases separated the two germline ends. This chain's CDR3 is CASSLSQGAGNTIYF. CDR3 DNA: TGTGCCAGCAGCTTATCGCAGGGTGCAGGAAACACCATATATTTT.

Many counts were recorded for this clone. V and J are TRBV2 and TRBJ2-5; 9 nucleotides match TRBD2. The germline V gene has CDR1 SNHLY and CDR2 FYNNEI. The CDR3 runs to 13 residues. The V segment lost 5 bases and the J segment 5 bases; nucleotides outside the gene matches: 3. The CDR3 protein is CASSRTSVETQYF. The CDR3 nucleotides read TGTGCCAGCAGTCGGACTAGCGTGGAGACCCAGTACTTC. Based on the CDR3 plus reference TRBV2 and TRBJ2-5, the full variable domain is EPEVTQTPSHQVTQMGQEVILRCVPISNHLYFYWYRQILGQKVEFLVSFYNNEISEKSEIFDDQFSVERPDGSNFTLKIRSTKLEDSAMYFCASSRTSVETQYFGPGTRLLVL.

In DNA form, the CDR3 reads TGTGCCAGTGGGGCGGGGATCTATGGCTACACCTTC. Translated: CASGAGIYGYTF. This chain uses TRBV19 with TRBJ1-2, with D possibly being TRBD1 (5 bases). Trimming took 8 bases from V and 4 from J, leaving 11 bases between them. The CDR3 loop spans 12 amino acids. Germline V gene sequence: CDR1 LNHDA, CDR2 SQIVND (reference sequence).

In DNA form, the CDR3 reads TGCGCCAGCAGCCAGCAGGGTCTCGGGTACGAGCAGTACTTC. It translates to CASSQQGLGYEQYF. V gene TRBV4-3 combines with J gene TRBJ2-7; possibly TRBD1 for D (5 bases). The CDR3 consists of 14 residues. Germline V gene sequence: CDR1 LGHNA, CDR2 YSLEER. Between the trimmed V and J ends, which lost 3 bases and 4 bases, there was a span of 13 bases.

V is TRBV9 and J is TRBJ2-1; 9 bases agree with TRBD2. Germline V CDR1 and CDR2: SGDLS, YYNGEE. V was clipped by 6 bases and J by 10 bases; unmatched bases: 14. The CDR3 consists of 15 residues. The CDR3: CASTSGTSSQEEQFF. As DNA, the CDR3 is TGTGCCAGCACCTCCGGGACTAGCTCCCAGGAAGAGCAGTTCTTC.

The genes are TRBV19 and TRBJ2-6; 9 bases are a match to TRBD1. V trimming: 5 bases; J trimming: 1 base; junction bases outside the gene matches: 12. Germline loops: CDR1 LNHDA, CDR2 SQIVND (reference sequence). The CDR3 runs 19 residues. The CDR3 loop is CASSFKQGAIVSGANVLTF. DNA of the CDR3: TGTGCCAGTAGTTTCAAACAGGGGGCGATAGTATCTGGGGCCAACGTCCTGACTTTC.